Described below is a single T cell receptor (beta chain) sequence and its context. Its antigen remains unidentified. The data belong to a study of a mutant IDH1 vaccine in newly diagnosed glioma. Study as a whole: Previous treatment comprised radiotherapy, temozolomide, or both, mostly both. Broader study findings: Most patients, 85% to 95%, showed vaccine-induced immune responses.

Libraries were prepared by immunoSEQ multiplex PCR; TCRdb keeps only in-frame clonotypes and omits some of them. Of approximately 50,000 clones in the sample, over 80% were seen once. The CDR3 contains 19 residues. Germline trimming cut 5 bases from V and 0 bases from J; bases unmatched to any gene: 13. Per germline, CDR1 SGHRS and CDR2 YFSETQ. Time point reported: week 47, end of study. In the vaccine, a single dose held 300 ug of the mutant IDH1 20-mer peptide, along with topical imiquimod. The V gene is TRBV5-1, the J gene TRBJ2-2; 10 nucleotides line up with TRBD2. The origin of this receptor is a woman aged 45-65 years with glioma. This material consisted of PBMCs, taken from a glioma patient whose treatment included an IDH1 peptide vaccine. The CDR3 bases are TGCGCCAGCAGTATTAGCGGGGGGAGATTCGTGGCGAACACCGGGGAGCTGTTTTTT. Its protein is CASSISGGRFVANTGELFF.